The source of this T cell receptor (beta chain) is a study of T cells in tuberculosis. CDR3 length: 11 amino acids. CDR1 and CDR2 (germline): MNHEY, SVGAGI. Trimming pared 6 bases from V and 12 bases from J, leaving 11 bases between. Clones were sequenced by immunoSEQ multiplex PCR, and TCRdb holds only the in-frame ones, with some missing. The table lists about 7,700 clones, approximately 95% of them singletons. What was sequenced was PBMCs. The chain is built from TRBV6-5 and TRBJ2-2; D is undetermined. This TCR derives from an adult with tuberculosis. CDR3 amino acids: CASRNGWQLFF. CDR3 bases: TGTGCCAGCAGGAACGGGTGGCAGCTGTTTTTT.